These 7 T cell receptor beta chains were sequenced from one sample in a study of OX40 agonist ivuxolimab in advanced cancers. Profiled with immunoSEQ multiplex PCR; TCRdb holds only in-frame clones, not every one. The sample lists 70,000 to 90,000 clones, approximately 84% seen once, with 6.5% to 8% in the top ten. Sequencing was performed on CD4+ or CD8+ T cells sorted from blood, taken in a trial of the OX40 agonist ivuxolimab. These receptors were obtained from an adult with an advanced solid tumor such as melanoma, head and neck, liver or kidney cancer.

The genes are TRBV29-1 and TRBJ2-1; perhaps D is TRBD1 or TRBD2 (6 bases each). Trimming removed 6 bases from V and 4 bases from J, with 16 bases in between. The germline V gene encodes CDR1 SQVTM and CDR2 ANQGSEA. This CDR3 has 14 amino acids. The CDR3 nucleotides are TGCAGCGTGACTCTGGGGGGCCCTTACAATGAGCAGTTCTTC. This encodes CSVTLGGPYNEQFF.

J is TRBJ2-7 and V is TRBV7-9, with D possibly matching TRBD1 (6 bases). CDR1 SEHNR and CDR2 FQNEAQ come from the germline V gene (reference sequence). Trimming removed 0 bases from V and 5 bases from J, with 11 bases in between. CDR3 length equals 14 residues. Here the CDR3 DNA reads TGTGCCAGCAGCTTAGCAGGGGGTACCCACGAGCAGTACTTC. Protein sequence: CASSLAGGTHEQYF.

The V call is TRBV7-2, the J call TRBJ2-7, with 8 bases aligning to TRBD2. Germline V CDR1 and CDR2: SGHTA, FQGNSA. The CDR3 spans 15 residues. The V and J ends lost 2 bases and 7 bases, in that order; junction bases with no gene match: 10. The CDR3 DNA follows: TGTGCCAGCAGCTTAAGGCGGGAGGTAGGCCGGGAGCAGTACTTC. As protein: CASSLRREVGREQYF.

The chain combines TRBV29-1 with TRBJ1-2; D perhaps matches TRBD1 (6 bases). CDR3 length equals 11 residues. In germline, CDR1 is SQVTM, CDR2 ANQGSEA. Trimming pared 5 bases from V and 2 bases from J, leaving 6 bases between. The CDR3 region has the DNA TGCAGCGTTCAGGGGAACTATGGCTACACCTTC. Protein product: CSVQGNYGYTF.

This rearrangement joins TRBV6-5 to TRBJ2-7; D perhaps matches TRBD2 (6 bases). V was pared by 6 bases and J by 1 base, with 7 bases between. The length of the CDR3 is 12 residues. Germline CDR1 and CDR2: MNHEY and SVGAGI. This CDR3 is CASRDYSYEQYF. CDR3 coding DNA: TGTGCCAGCAGGGACTATTCCTACGAGCAGTACTTC.

V gene TRBV29-1 combines with J gene TRBJ1-1; D remains unclear. In germline, CDR1 is SQVTM, CDR2 ANQGSEA. The CDR3 contains 11 residues. V was trimmed by 7 bases and J by 0 bases, leaving 6 bases between them. CDR3 loop: CSASVNTEAFF. The CDR3 bases are TGCAGCGCAAGTGTGAACACTGAAGCTTTCTTT.

The chain links TRBV5-1 to TRBJ2-3, with D uncertain. CDR1 and CDR2 from the germline V gene are SGHRS and YFSETQ. Trimming took 2 bases from V and 1 from J, leaving 5 bases between them. The CDR3 is 13 amino acids. The CDR3 DNA sequence: TGCGCCAGCAGCTTAGTCGGCACAGATACGCAGTATTTT. It encodes CASSLVGTDTQYF.